The 23 T cell receptor beta chains below were found in one sample sequenced in a study of T cell responses to AZD1222 COVID-19 vaccine. The protocol was immunoSEQ multiplex PCR, while the TCRdb copy is restricted to in-frame clones and leaves out a portion. The sample lists 150,000 or so clones; roughly 91% were seen once. The sample in question was peripheral blood, obtained on day 0 of AZD1222 vaccination. These receptors were taken from an adult in good health.

The gene calls are TRBV13 and TRBJ1-1; D unclear. The CDR3 loop spans 14 amino acids. Germline V gene data show CDR1 as PRHDT and CDR2 as FYEKMQ (reference sequence). The germline V and J ends were trimmed by 5 bases and 1 base, with 11 bases remaining between them. DNA for the CDR3: TGTGCCAGCAGCACCCGACGGGAGAACACTGAAGCTTTCTTT. Its protein is CASSTRRENTEAFF.

This clone turned up a few times. V is TRBV19 and J is TRBJ1-2; 7 bases align to TRBD1. The ends lost 7 bases at V and 2 bases at J; junction bases unmatched: 7. This CDR3 is 14 amino acids long. Germline-derived CDR1 and CDR2 are LNHDA and SQIVND (reference sequence). CDR3 DNA sequence: TGTGCCAGTAAACCGACAGGGCAAAACTATGGCTACACCTTC. As protein: CASKPTGQNYGYTF.

V gene TRBV7-3 combines with J gene TRBJ1-1; 9 bases match TRBD1. CDR3 size: 17 residues. The germline V gene encodes CDR1 SGHTA and CDR2 FQGTGA. V shed 1 base and J 0 bases; nucleotides not matched to a gene: 6. The CDR3 DNA is TGTGCCAGCAGCTTAAGCGGGGACAGGGTGATGAACACTGAAGCTTTCTTT. It codes for CASSLSGDRVMNTEAFF.

As DNA, the CDR3 is TGTGCCAGCAGCCAAAGACGGGGAATGAATTCACCCCTCCACTTT. This encodes CASSQRRGMNSPLHF. This sequence joins TRBV3-1 (or the pseudogene TRBV3-2) and TRBJ1-6; D gene ambiguous. Germline V gene sequence: CDR1 LGHDT, CDR2 YNNKEL (reference sequence). The germline V and J ends were trimmed by 2 bases and 7 bases, with 12 bases remaining between them. This CDR3 has 15 residues.

This clone has just one count. The chain recombines TRBV11-3 with TRBJ1-2; weak D call: TRBD1 (5 bases). This CDR3 is 13 amino acids long. With 4 bases removed from V and 14 bases from J, the gap between germline ends came to 20 bases. Germline V gene data show CDR1 as SGHNT and CDR2 as YENEEA. The CDR3 loop is CASSSGPNQMGTF. The CDR3 nucleotides read TGTGCCAGCAGCTCGGGACCGAACCAAATGGGTACCTTC. The variable domain in full, with the rest retrieved from reference TRBV11-3 and TRBJ1-2, is EAGVVQSPRYKIIEKKQPVAFWCNPISGHNTLYWYLQNLGQGPELLIRYENEEAVDDSQLPKDRFSAERLKGVDSTLKIQPAELGDSAVYLCASSSGPNQMGTFGSGTRLTVV.

This chain connects TRBV30 to TRBJ1-6; D is possibly TRBD1 (6 bases). From germline, CDR1 is GTSNPN and CDR2 SVGIG (reference sequence). V was cut by 3 bases and J by 4 bases, with 16 bases left in between. The CDR3 has 16 amino acids. The CDR3 nucleotides read TGTGCCTGGAGAGGCTCCCGGGACAAATATAATTCACCCCTCCACTTT. Translation gives CAWRGSRDKYNSPLHF.

The J gene is TRBJ2-7, the V gene TRBV5-4; D is possibly TRBD1 (5 bases). The germline V gene has CDR1 SGHNT and CDR2 YYREEE (reference sequence). The CDR3 length is 14 residues. Trimming removed 7 bases from V and 2 bases from J, with 16 bases in between. Here the CDR3 DNA reads TGTGCCAGCGGGCCCCGAGACAGTCCCTACGAGCAGTACTTC. This gives the protein CASGPRDSPYEQYF.

The J gene is TRBJ2-1, the V gene TRBV5-8; TRBD2 matches 11 bases. Germline CDR1 reads SGHTS; CDR2 reads YDEGEE. The V segment lost 0 bases and the J segment 10 bases; nucleotides outside the gene matches: 9. The CDR3 loop spans 16 amino acids. The CDR3 DNA is TGTGCCAGCAGCTTGGCAGGGTTAGCGGGAGGGAGCGAGCAGTTCTTC. Translated: CASSLAGLAGGSEQFF.

The chain employs TRBV6-1 and TRBJ1-6; tentative D call: TRBD1 (5 bases). CDR1 MNHNS and CDR2 SASEGT come from the germline V gene. Trimming cost V 0 bases and J 6 bases, with 15 bases left between them. CDR3 length equals 17 residues. DNA for the CDR3: TGTGCCAGCAGTGAAGCTGCGGGACTGAGGACTAATTCACCCCTCCACTTT. Amino acid sequence: CASSEAAGLRTNSPLHF.

The CDR3, as DNA: TGTGCCAGCAGCCTGCTTCAGGTCCCGAACACTGAAGCTTTCTTT. Amino acids: CASSLLQVPNTEAFF. The rearrangement links TRBV6-5 to TRBJ1-1; unclear D gene. Trimming left V 6 bases short and J 1 base short, with 15 bases between. CDR1 MNHEY and CDR2 SVGAGI come from the germline V gene. The CDR3 is made up of 15 amino acids.

This clone was detected only a few times. This CDR3 is CASSQGLAGVYEQYF. CDR3 sequence (DNA): TGCGCCAGCAGCCAGGGACTAGCGGGAGTGTACGAGCAGTACTTC. The V and J genes are TRBV4-1 and TRBJ2-7; 14 bases line up with TRBD2. Germline values: CDR1 MGHRA, CDR2 YSYEKL. With V trimmed by 3 bases and J by 4 bases, 2 bases remained unmatched. CDR3 length equals 15 residues.

The chain joins TRBV11-2 to TRBJ1-1; 10 positions agree with TRBD1. Germline V gene lookup returns CDR1 SGHAT and CDR2 FQNNGV. With 3 bases clipped from V and 3 bases from J, the junction kept 1 base outside the gene matches. The CDR3 contains 14 residues. The CDR3 coding sequence is TGTGCCAGCAGCTTGACAGGGGGCTACACTGAAGCTTTCTTT. It translates to CASSLTGGYTEAFF.

The chain couples TRBV29-1 to TRBJ2-2, with a possible D match to TRBD2 (5 bases). V lost 1 base and J lost 7, with 16 bases in between. Germline CDR1 SQVTM, CDR2 ANQGSEA. CDR3 length: 15 residues. The chain's CDR3 is CSVEVPKFEGGELFF. The CDR3 bases are TGCAGCGTTGAAGTCCCGAAGTTTGAGGGCGGGGAGCTGTTTTTT.

The CDR3 bases are TGTGCCACCAGTGACCTAACTCGCCGGTATAGCAATCAGCCCCAGCATTTT. Amino acids: CATSDLTRRYSNQPQHF. This chain connects TRBV24-1 to TRBJ1-5; no clear D gene. Looked up from germline, CDR1 is KGHDR and CDR2 is SFDVKD. The V end was cut by 4 bases, the J end by 0 bases, with 15 bases between. The CDR3 consists of 17 residues.

The V and J genes are TRBV2 and TRBJ1-2; D gene uncertain. The CDR3 has 11 amino acids. Germline V gene data show CDR1 as SNHLY and CDR2 as FYNNEI. The V end was cut by 6 bases, the J end by 4 bases, with 6 bases between. CDR3 coding DNA: TGTGCCAGCAGCGAAAGCTATGGCTACACCTTC. It yields the protein CASSESYGYTF.

The chain recombines TRBV4-1 with TRBJ1-2, with a possible D match to TRBD1 (5 bases). The CDR3 has 15 residues. The ends were cut back, 3 bases at V and 0 bases at J, with 11 bases in the middle. Germline CDR1 MGHRA, CDR2 YSYEKL. CDR3 sequence (DNA): TGCGCCAGCAGCCACCCATCAGGGTCTAACTATGGCTACACCTTC. Protein sequence: CASSHPSGSNYGYTF.

This chain joins TRBV7-9 and TRBJ2-7; D might be TRBD2 (7 bases). The CDR3 consists of 13 residues. Trimming cost V 5 bases and J 7 bases, with 15 bases left between them. Germline CDR1 and CDR2: SEHNR and FQNEAQ (reference sequence). The CDR3 bases are TGTGCCAGCAGCGGACGAAGGGGGGGAGAGCAGTACTTC. Its protein is CASSGRRGGEQYF. Using reference TRBV7-9 and TRBJ2-7 for the parts outside the CDR3, the full variable domain is DTGVSQNPRHKITKRGQNVTFRCDPISEHNRLYWYRQTLGQGPEFLTYFQNEAQLEKSRLLSDRFSAERPKGSFSTLEIQRTEQGDSAMYLCASSGRRGGEQYFGPGTRLTVT.

This sequence joins TRBV6-2 or TRBV6-3 and TRBJ1-1; a possible D gene is TRBD1 (6 bases). Between the trimmed V and J ends, which lost 6 bases and 4 bases, there was a span of 9 bases. Germline V gene data show CDR1 as MNHEY and CDR2 as SVGEGT. This CDR3 has 12 amino acids. The DNA for the CDR3 is TGTGCCAGCAGCAGGGGTGGCACTGAAGCTTTCTTT. Translating gives CASSRGGTEAFF.

The chain links TRBV9 to TRBJ2-2; no clear D gene. The CDR3 covers 13 residues. Trimming left V 0 bases short and J 5 bases short, with 5 bases between. Germline V gene lookup returns CDR1 SGDLS and CDR2 YYNGEE. CDR3 bases: TGTGCCAGCAGCGTAGTGGGAACCGGGGAGCTGTTTTTT. It is translated as CASSVVGTGELFF.

The chain has TRBV29-1 and TRBJ2-2, with D possibly being TRBD2 (6 bases). V was cut by 1 base and J by 5 bases, with 17 bases left in between. CDR1 is SQVTM, CDR2 ANQGSEA, per germline. This CDR3 contains 16 residues. This chain's CDR3 is CSVEGSPGLRTGELFF. CDR3 nucleotides: TGCAGCGTTGAAGGTTCACCGGGACTTCGGACCGGGGAGCTGTTTTTT.

This clone was observed a single time. This rearrangement joins TRBV6-5 to TRBJ1-2; TRBD1 agrees at 8 bases. From germline, CDR1 is MNHEY and CDR2 SVGAGI. The CDR3 sequence is 15 residues long. The V and J ends lost 8 bases and 3 bases, in that order; junction bases with no gene match: 11. The CDR3 DNA is TGTGCCAGCGGCCCCTCGGGACAGGTCTACTATGGCTACACCTTC. Residues: CASGPSGQVYYGYTF.

The chain recombines TRBV11-2 with TRBJ1-6; unclear D gene. V lost 3 bases, J lost 8 bases, and 14 bases lay in between. Germline CDR1 is SGHAT and CDR2 is FQNNGV. The length of the CDR3 is 15 residues. The CDR3 protein is CASSFLLSSDSPLHF. CDR3 nucleotides: TGTGCCAGCAGCTTTTTACTTTCGTCGGATTCACCCCTCCACTTT.

This chain connects TRBV6-5 to TRBJ2-1; possibly TRBD1 for D (6 bases). The germline gives CDR1 MNHEY, CDR2 SVGAGI. This CDR3 region has 14 residues. V was cut by 6 bases and J by 7 bases, with 16 bases left in between. CDR3 sequence: CASSRKGVLNEQFF. In nucleotides, the CDR3 is TGTGCCAGCAGCCGCAAGGGGGTTTTGAATGAGCAGTTCTTC.